Listed here are 31 T cell receptor beta chains from one sample, sequenced in a study of T cells in narcolepsy. Some clones are missing from TCRdb's copy, which holds only in-frame ones; the method was immunoSEQ multiplex PCR. The table has about 32,000 clones, over 70% seen once. Sequenced input: memory (CD45RA-) CD4+ T cells from blood. The receptors originated from a human donor in good health.

The genes are TRBV27 and TRBJ1-1; D gene unclear. Germline lookup yields CDR1 MNHEY and CDR2 SMNVEV (reference sequence). V was trimmed by 3 bases and J by 4 bases, leaving 18 bases between them. The CDR3 has 16 residues. CDR3 nucleotide sequence: TGTGCCAGCAGTTTTGGTTTCAATAACCCGGGCACTGAAGCTTTCTTT. Its translation: CASSFGFNNPGTEAFF.

V usage is TRBV7-2 and J usage is TRBJ2-1; the D gene is possibly TRBD1 (5 bases). Germline values: CDR1 SGHTA, CDR2 FQGNSA. With 1 base removed from V and 12 bases from J, the gap between germline ends came to 10 bases. The CDR3 has 12 amino acids. The CDR3 here is CASSLEGRRQFF. The CDR3 DNA reads as TGTGCCAGCAGCTTAGAGGGGCGGAGGCAGTTCTTC.

The chain is built from TRBV5-1 and TRBJ1-1; D is unclear. Looked up from germline, CDR1 is SGHRS and CDR2 is YFSETQ. V was clipped by 3 bases and J by 6 bases, with 12 bases between them. The length of the CDR3 is 13 residues. The CDR3 coding sequence is TGCGCCAGCAGCTCGGGGATGAGTCCTGAAGCTTTCTTT. Its translation: CASSSGMSPEAFF.

The rearrangement uses TRBV5-6 and TRBJ2-2, with D unclear. This CDR3 has 12 amino acids. Germline V CDR1 and CDR2: SGHDT, YYEEEE. Trimming pared 4 bases from V and 3 bases from J, leaving 4 bases between. CDR3 protein: CASSRYTGELFF. The CDR3 DNA reads TGTGCCAGCAGCCGCTACACCGGGGAGCTGTTTTTT.

The chain is built from TRBV30 and TRBJ1-2; D possibly corresponds to TRBD1 (6 bases). Per germline, CDR1 GTSNPN and CDR2 SVGIG (reference sequence). This CDR3 comprises 12 residues. The V end was cut by 4 bases, the J end by 8 bases, with 14 bases between. The DNA of the CDR3 is TGTGCCTGGATGGGGGGGGCTGCGGGCTACACCTTC. Encoded protein: CAWMGGAAGYTF.

The V call is TRBV5-1, the J call TRBJ2-2; no definite D call. V gave up 0 bases and J gave up 2 bases, with 8 bases separating them. The germline gives CDR1 SGHRS, CDR2 YFSETQ. This CDR3 has 15 amino acids. This chain's CDR3 is CASSLEAGNTGELFF. In nucleotides, the CDR3 is TGCGCCAGCAGCTTGGAGGCAGGTAACACCGGGGAGCTGTTTTTT.

The chain joins TRBV23-1 to TRBJ2-1; D may be TRBD2 (6 bases). TRBV23-1 qualifies as an ORF whose function is uncertain. This CDR3 has 13 residues. Between the trimmed V and J ends, which lost 11 bases and 2 bases, there was a span of 13 bases. The CDR3 DNA reads TGCGCCTCCGGGGAGGCTACCTACAATGAGCAGTTCTTC. It codes for CASGEATYNEQFF.

This chain uses TRBV29-1 with TRBJ2-5; possible D gene TRBD2, 5 bases. CDR1 is SQVTM and CDR2 is ANQGSEA in the germline V gene. V dropped 5 bases and J dropped 5 bases, with 9 bases sitting between them. CDR3 length: 11 residues. The CDR3 nucleotides read TGCAGCGTTTCTAGCACGGAGACCCAGTACTTC. Translation: CSVSSTETQYF.

A word on this clone: Germline is not matched at one junction end, which may reflect a read error. The chain employs TRBV29-1 and TRBJ2-1; D ambiguous. Germline CDR1 is SQVTM and CDR2 is ANQGSEA. This CDR3 region has 9 residues. CDR3 sequence reads: CSVEEGLVF. CDR3 coding DNA: TGCAGCGTTGAAGAAGGTTTGGTCTTC.

This chain connects TRBV19 to TRBJ2-7; 8 bases are shared with TRBD2. Germline V lookup: CDR1 LNHDA, CDR2 SQIVND (reference sequence). The ends lost 0 bases at V and 2 bases at J; junction bases unmatched: 6. The length of the CDR3 is 16 residues. In DNA form, the CDR3 reads TGTGCCAGTAGTATAGAGGCTAGCGGGTCCACCTACGAGCAGTACTTC. Translating gives CASSIEASGSTYEQYF.

The chain employs TRBV30 and TRBJ2-1, with 13 bases fitting TRBD2. This CDR3 comprises 14 residues. Per germline, CDR1 GTSNPN and CDR2 SVGIG (reference sequence). Trimming took 3 bases from V and 9 from J; bases not matched to a gene: 5. CDR3 bases: TGTGCCTGGAGCCCGGGACTAGCGGGATTTGAGCAGTTCTTC. Protein sequence: CAWSPGLAGFEQFF.

The chain employs TRBV4-2 and TRBJ2-2; 8 nucleotides line up with TRBD2. This CDR3 has 17 amino acids. V shed 4 bases and J 0 bases; nucleotides not matched to a gene: 7. CDR1 is LGHNA, CDR2 YNFKEQ, per germline. The CDR3 DNA sequence: TGTGCCAGCAGCCCCTCCTGGACTAGCACGAACACCGGGGAGCTGTTTTTT. This gives the protein CASSPSWTSTNTGELFF.

V gene TRBV29-1 combines with J gene TRBJ2-7, with unresolved D. Germline V lookup: CDR1 SQVTM, CDR2 ANQGSEA. V lost 3 bases and J lost 3, with 9 bases in between. The length of the CDR3 is 12 residues. CDR3 amino acids: CSVDGAGYEQYF. Here the CDR3 DNA reads TGCAGCGTTGATGGAGCCGGCTACGAGCAGTACTTC.

The gene calls are TRBV5-1 and TRBJ2-3; 9 nucleotides match TRBD2. The CDR3 extends over 16 amino acids. CDR1 is SGHRS, CDR2 YFSETQ, per germline. Trimming removed 0 bases from V and 2 bases from J; junction bases left unmatched: 4. The CDR3, as DNA: TGCGCCAGCAGCTTGGGACTAGCGGCTAACACAGATACGCAGTATTTT. As protein: CASSLGLAANTDTQYF.

The chain employs TRBV7-2 and TRBJ2-3, with 8 positions matching TRBD2. Germline CDR1 SGHTA, CDR2 FQGNSA. CDR3 length: 12 residues. V was pared by 5 bases and J by 9 bases, with 4 bases of the junction left unmatched. The CDR3 reads CASSRPGGTQYF. As DNA, the CDR3 is TGTGCCAGCAGCCGTCCGGGGGGGACGCAGTATTTT. Using reference TRBV7-2 and TRBJ2-3 for the parts outside the CDR3, the full variable domain is GAGVSQSPSNKVTEKGKDVELRCDPISGHTALYWYRQSLGQGLEFLIYFQGNSAPDKSGLPSDRFSAERTGGSVSTLTIQRTQQEDSAVYLCASSRPGGTQYFGPGTRLTVL.

Of note for this clone: The junction differs from germline at one of its ends, possibly a read error. The genes are TRBV30 and TRBJ1-2, with 12 bases identical to TRBD1. Germline V gives CDR1 GTSNPN, CDR2 SVGIG (reference sequence). The length of the CDR3 is 13 residues. The CDR3 sequence: CAWSVQGQGATAF. CDR3 nucleotide sequence: TGTGCCTGGAGTGTTCAGGGACAGGGGGCTACGGCCTTC.

This clone was observed a few times. The chain joins TRBV6-4 to TRBJ1-3; no firm D call. V dropped 3 bases and J dropped 3 bases, with 0 bases sitting between them. The CDR3 spans 11 residues. Germline values: CDR1 MRHNA, CDR2 SNTAGT. CDR3 nucleotides: TGTGCCAGCAGTGATGGAAACACCATATATTTT. Protein: CASSDGNTIYF.

The chain has TRBV5-1 and TRBJ1-2; D remains unclear. There are 16 residues in the CDR3. Germline values: CDR1 SGHRS, CDR2 YFSETQ. V was clipped by 5 bases and J by 4 bases, with 21 bases between them. CDR3 coding DNA: TGCGCCAGCAGGGACCCACGGCCACGACCGCCCTATGGCTACACCTTC. Translation: CASRDPRPRPPYGYTF.

Only one count was recorded for this clone. V gene TRBV7-2 combines with J gene TRBJ2-1; D is perhaps TRBD1 (6 bases). Trimming removed 4 bases from V and 8 bases from J, with 18 bases in between. Germline V gene data show CDR1 as SGHTA and CDR2 as FQGNSA. This CDR3 has 15 amino acids. DNA of the CDR3: TGTGCCAGCAGCTCCTCGTTGTGGGGGCTCCATGAGCAGTTCTTC. This gives the protein CASSSSLWGLHEQFF. Together with reference TRBV7-2 and TRBJ2-1, the CDR3 gives the full variable domain: GAGVSQSPSNKVTEKGKDVELRCDPISGHTALYWYRQSLGQGLEFLIYFQGNSAPDKSGLPSDRFSAERTGGSVSTLTIQRTQQEDSAVYLCASSSSLWGLHEQFFGPGTRLTVL.

Notes on this clone: The sample contains more than one DNA sequence encoding this CDR3. This chain links TRBV6-5 with TRBJ2-1; 9 positions match TRBD1. Germline CDR1 reads MNHEY; CDR2 reads SVGAGI. Trimming took 6 bases from V and 9 from J; bases not matched to a gene: 3. The CDR3 spans 12 residues. The CDR3 region has the DNA TGTGCCAGCAGACCGGACAGGGGTGAGCAGTTCTTC. Its protein is CASRPDRGEQFF.

The chain links TRBV5-1 to TRBJ2-3; either TRBD1 or TRBD2 may fit D (5 bases each). The CDR3 length is 15 residues. The V and J ends lost 3 bases and 6 bases respectively, with 17 bases between them. Germline CDR1 reads SGHRS; CDR2 reads YFSETQ. The CDR3 spells CASSSGPRQPDTQYF. The CDR3 DNA reads as TGCGCCAGCAGCTCGGGGCCACGACAGCCCGATACGCAGTATTTT.

This clone was detected a few times. V usage is TRBV2 and J usage is TRBJ1-5; D is possibly TRBD1 (6 bases). The CDR3 is made up of 15 amino acids. Trimming took 3 bases from V and 3 from J, leaving 12 bases between them. The germline CDR1 and CDR2 sequences are SNHLY and FYNNEI. CDR3 protein: CASSERGHFNQPQHF. CDR3 nucleotide sequence: TGTGCCAGCAGTGAGAGGGGACACTTCAATCAGCCCCAGCATTTT.

CDR3 sequence (DNA): TGTGCCACCAAACGTAGCGGGAGAACCTACGAGCAGTACTTC. It yields the protein CATKRSGRTYEQYF. The V gene is TRBV6-5, the J gene TRBJ2-7; TRBD2 matches 9 bases. The germline gives CDR1 MNHEY, CDR2 SVGAGI. V was pared by 10 bases and J by 2 bases, with 9 bases of the junction left unmatched. The CDR3 is 14 amino acids.

The chain is built from TRBV10-2 and TRBJ2-7; D ambiguous. V lost 0 bases, J lost 5 bases, and 8 bases lay in between. CDR1 is WSHSY and CDR2 is SAAADI in the germline V gene. This CDR3 contains 13 residues. The CDR3 is CASSESYRDEQYF. Written as DNA, the CDR3 is TGCGCCAGCAGTGAGTCGTATAGGGACGAGCAGTACTTC.

V usage is TRBV6-1 and J usage is TRBJ2-7, with TRBD2 identical over 9 bases. Trimming at V came to 0 bases and at J to 0 bases, leaving 3 bases not matched to a gene. The CDR3 contains 16 residues. Germline values: CDR1 MNHNS, CDR2 SASEGT. CDR3 loop: CASSEAVAGVSYEQYF. CDR3 in DNA: TGTGCCAGCAGTGAAGCTGTAGCGGGGGTCTCCTACGAGCAGTACTTC.

This clone came up a few times. DNA of the CDR3: TGTGCCAGCTCACCAGAGCAGGGGGGCAACACTGAAGCTTTCTTT. Amino acids: CASSPEQGGNTEAFF. J is TRBJ1-1 and V is TRBV18, with 7 bases identical to TRBD1. Germline V gene lookup returns CDR1 KGHSH and CDR2 LQKENI. Unmatched junction bases numbered 5, after V lost 2 bases and J lost 2 bases. This CDR3 region has 15 residues.

The chain joins TRBV2 to TRBJ1-1, with TRBD1 as a possible D gene (6 bases). The ends were cut back, 4 bases at V and 4 bases at J, with 22 bases in the middle. The CDR3 runs 17 residues. Germline CDR1 and CDR2: SNHLY and FYNNEI. The CDR3 sequence: CASSVPPSGGYRTEAFF. DNA of the CDR3: TGTGCCAGCAGTGTCCCCCCGTCCGGGGGCTATCGCACTGAAGCTTTCTTT.

This chain connects TRBV5-1 to TRBJ2-2; 15 bases fit TRBD2. The CDR3 runs 17 residues. J lost 5 bases, V lost 3 bases, and 5 bases had no gene match. Germline V gene sequence: CDR1 SGHRS, CDR2 YFSETQ. In DNA form, the CDR3 reads TGCGCCAGCAGCTGGACTAGCGGGAGGGCCGGGACCGGGGAGCTGTTTTTT. Translating it yields CASSWTSGRAGTGELFF.

The rearrangement uses TRBV5-1 and TRBJ2-1, with 9 bases fitting TRBD2. The CDR3 extends over 15 amino acids. J lost 5 bases, V lost 5 bases, and 8 bases had no gene match. Per the germline V gene, CDR1 is SGHRS and CDR2 is YFSETQ. This CDR3 reads CASSPLAGKDNEQFF. For the CDR3, the DNA is TGCGCCAGCAGTCCCCTAGCGGGAAAAGACAATGAGCAGTTCTTC.

This clone was observed a handful of times. The chain couples TRBV19 to TRBJ2-7; D gene uncertain. Deletions cut 3 bases from V and 4 bases from J, with 4 bases between. The CDR3 is made up of 11 amino acids. The germline CDR1 and CDR2 sequences are LNHDA and SQIVND (reference sequence). CDR3 in amino acids: CASSIGYEQYF. DNA for the CDR3: TGTGCCAGTAGTATTGGGTACGAGCAGTACTTC.

The CDR3 DNA reads TGTGCCAGCAGTTTACAGGGGGGCCTCTCTGGGGCCAACGTCCTGACTTTC. Its protein is CASSLQGGLSGANVLTF. The chain couples TRBV27 to TRBJ2-6, with D perhaps TRBD1 (7 bases). The V gene lost 2 bases and the J gene lost 0 bases, with 11 bases spanning the gap. This CDR3 region has 17 residues. CDR1 MNHEY and CDR2 SMNVEV come from the germline V gene (reference sequence).